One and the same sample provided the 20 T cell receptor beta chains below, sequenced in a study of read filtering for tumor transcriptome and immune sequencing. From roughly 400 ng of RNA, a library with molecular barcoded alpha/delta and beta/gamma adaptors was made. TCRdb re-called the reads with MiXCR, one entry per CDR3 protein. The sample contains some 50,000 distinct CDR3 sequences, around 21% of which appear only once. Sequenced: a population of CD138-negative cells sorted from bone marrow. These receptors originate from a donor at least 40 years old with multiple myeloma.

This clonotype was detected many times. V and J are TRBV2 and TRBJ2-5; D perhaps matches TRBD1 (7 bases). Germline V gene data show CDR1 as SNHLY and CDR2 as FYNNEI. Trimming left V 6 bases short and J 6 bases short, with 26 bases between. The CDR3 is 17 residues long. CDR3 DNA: TGTGCCAGCAGAGGCTTGAGGCGGGACAGACAAACGAAGACCCAGTACTTC. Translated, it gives CASRGLRRDRQTKTQYF.

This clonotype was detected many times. In DNA form, the CDR3 reads TGTGCCAGCAACCGCCTGGGACTAGCGGGATTATACAATGAGCAGTTCTTC. It translates to CASNRLGLAGLYNEQFF. V usage is TRBV27 and J usage is TRBJ2-1, with TRBD2 identical over 13 bases. The junction had 10 bases not matched to a gene; V was cut back by 7 bases and J by 4 bases. Germline CDR1 MNHEY, CDR2 SMNVEV (reference sequence). The CDR3 is 17 residues long.

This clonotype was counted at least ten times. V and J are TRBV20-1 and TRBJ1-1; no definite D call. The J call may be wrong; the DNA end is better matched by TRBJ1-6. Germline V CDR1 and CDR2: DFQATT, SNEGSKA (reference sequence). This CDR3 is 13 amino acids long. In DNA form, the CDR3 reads TGCAGTGCTAGAGAGGACCGTCGATCACCCCTCCACTTT. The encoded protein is CSAREDRRSPLHF.

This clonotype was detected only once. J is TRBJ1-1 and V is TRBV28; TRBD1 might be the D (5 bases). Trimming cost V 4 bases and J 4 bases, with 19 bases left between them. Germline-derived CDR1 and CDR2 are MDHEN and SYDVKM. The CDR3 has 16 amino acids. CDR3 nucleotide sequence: TGTGCCAGCAGTTCACCGAGGGGCTCAAGAAGCACTGAAGCTTTCTTT. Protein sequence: CASSSPRGSRSTEAFF.

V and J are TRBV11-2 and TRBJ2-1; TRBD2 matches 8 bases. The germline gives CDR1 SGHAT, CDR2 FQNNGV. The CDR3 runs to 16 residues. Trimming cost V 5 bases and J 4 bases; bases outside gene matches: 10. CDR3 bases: TGTGCCAGCAGCCGAGAGCGGGCTAGCGGGTACAATGAGCAGTTCTTC. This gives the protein CASSRERASGYNEQFF.

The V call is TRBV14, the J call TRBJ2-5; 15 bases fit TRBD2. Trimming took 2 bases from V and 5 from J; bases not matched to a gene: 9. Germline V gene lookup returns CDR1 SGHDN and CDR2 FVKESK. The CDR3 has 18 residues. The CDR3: CASSQSPGLAGGGETQYF. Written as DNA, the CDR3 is TGTGCCAGCAGCCAATCTCCGGGACTAGCGGGAGGTGGGGAGACCCAGTACTTC.

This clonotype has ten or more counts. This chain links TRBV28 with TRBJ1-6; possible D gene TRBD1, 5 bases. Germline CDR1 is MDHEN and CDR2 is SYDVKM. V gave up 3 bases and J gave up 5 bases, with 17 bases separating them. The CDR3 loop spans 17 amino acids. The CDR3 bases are TGTGCCAGCAGTTTTAAAAGGGGCCCTTTGAATAATTCACCCCTCCACTTT. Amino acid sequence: CASSFKRGPLNNSPLHF.

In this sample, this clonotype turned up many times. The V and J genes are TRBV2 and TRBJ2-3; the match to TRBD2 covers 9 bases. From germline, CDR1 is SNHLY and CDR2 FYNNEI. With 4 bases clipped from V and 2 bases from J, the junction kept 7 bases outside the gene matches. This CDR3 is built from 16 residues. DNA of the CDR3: TGTGCCAGCAGTGGCGCACTAGCGGGCCTCACAGATACGCAGTATTTT. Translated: CASSGALAGLTDTQYF.

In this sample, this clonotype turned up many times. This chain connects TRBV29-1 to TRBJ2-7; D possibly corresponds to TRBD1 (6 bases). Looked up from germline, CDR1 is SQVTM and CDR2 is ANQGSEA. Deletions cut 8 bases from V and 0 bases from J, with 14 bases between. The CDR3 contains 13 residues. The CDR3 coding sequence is TGCAGCCGCGGACAGACCGTCTCCTACGAGCAGTACTTC. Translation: CSRGQTVSYEQYF.

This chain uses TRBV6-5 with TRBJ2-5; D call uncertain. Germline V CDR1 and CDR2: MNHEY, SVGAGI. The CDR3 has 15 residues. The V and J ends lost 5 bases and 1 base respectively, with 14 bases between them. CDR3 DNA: TGTGCCAGCAGTGAATGGGTAGAAGTCCAAGAGACCCAGTACTTC. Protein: CASSEWVEVQETQYF.

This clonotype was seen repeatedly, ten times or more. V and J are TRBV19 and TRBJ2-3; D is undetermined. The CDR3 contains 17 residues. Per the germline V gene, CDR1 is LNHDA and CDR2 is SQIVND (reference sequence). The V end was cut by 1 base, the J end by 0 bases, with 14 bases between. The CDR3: CASSIGVFLGSTDTQYF. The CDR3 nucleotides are TGTGCCAGTAGTATAGGCGTCTTTCTCGGAAGCACAGATACGCAGTATTTT.

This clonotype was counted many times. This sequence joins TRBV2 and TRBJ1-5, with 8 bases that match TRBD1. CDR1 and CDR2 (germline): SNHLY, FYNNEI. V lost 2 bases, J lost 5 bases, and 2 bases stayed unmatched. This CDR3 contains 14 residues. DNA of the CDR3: TGTGCCAGCAGTGAACGGACAGGGTATCAGCCCCAGCATTTT. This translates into CASSERTGYQPQHF.

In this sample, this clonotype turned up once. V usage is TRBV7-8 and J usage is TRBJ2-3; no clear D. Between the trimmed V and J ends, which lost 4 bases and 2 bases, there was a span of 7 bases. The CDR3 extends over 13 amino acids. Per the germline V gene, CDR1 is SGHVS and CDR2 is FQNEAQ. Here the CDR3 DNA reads TGTGCCAGCAGCTCCGGCCACACAGATACGCAGTATTTT. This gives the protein CASSSGHTDTQYF.

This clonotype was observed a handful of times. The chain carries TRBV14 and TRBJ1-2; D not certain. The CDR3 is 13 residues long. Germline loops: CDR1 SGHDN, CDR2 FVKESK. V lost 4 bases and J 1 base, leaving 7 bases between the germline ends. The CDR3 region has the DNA TGTGCCAGCAGCCCGTACGGTAACTATGGCTACACCTTC. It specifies CASSPYGNYGYTF.

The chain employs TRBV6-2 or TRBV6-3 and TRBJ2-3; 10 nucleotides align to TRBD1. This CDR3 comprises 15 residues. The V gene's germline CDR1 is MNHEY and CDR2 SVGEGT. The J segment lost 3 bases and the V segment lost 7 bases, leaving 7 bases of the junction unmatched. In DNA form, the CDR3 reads TGTGCCAGCACCAGGACAGGGGGTGTTACAGATACGCAGTATTTT. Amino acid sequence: CASTRTGGVTDTQYF.

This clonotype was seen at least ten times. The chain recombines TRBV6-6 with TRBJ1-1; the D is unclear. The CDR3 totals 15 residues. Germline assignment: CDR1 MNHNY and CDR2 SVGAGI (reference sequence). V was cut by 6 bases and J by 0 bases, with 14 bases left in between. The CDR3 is CASSTLMSLNTEAFF. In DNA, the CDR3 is TGTGCCAGCAGCACTTTAATGAGTCTGAACACTGAAGCTTTCTTT.

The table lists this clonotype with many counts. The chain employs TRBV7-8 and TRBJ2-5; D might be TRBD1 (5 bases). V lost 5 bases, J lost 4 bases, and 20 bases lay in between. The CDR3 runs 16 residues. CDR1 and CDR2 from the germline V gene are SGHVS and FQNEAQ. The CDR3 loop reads CASSIRGSGVGETQYF. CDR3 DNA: TGTGCCAGCAGCATAAGGGGTTCTGGAGTGGGAGAGACCCAGTACTTC.

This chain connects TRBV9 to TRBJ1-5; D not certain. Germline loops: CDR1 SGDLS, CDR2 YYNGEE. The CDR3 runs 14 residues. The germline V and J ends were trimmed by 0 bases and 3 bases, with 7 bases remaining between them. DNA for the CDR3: TGTGCCAGCAGCGTAGCAGGTGACAATCAGCCCCAGCATTTT. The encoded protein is CASSVAGDNQPQHF.

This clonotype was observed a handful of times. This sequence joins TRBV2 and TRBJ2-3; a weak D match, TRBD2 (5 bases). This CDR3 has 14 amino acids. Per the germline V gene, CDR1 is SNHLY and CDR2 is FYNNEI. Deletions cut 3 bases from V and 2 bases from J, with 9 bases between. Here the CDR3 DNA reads TGTGCCAGCAGTGACGACTACCCCACAGATACGCAGTATTTT. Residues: CASSDDYPTDTQYF.

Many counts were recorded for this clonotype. The CDR3 DNA reads as TGTGCCAGCAGTTTAATTTCGTGGGGGTACTCCTACAATGAGCAGTTCTTC. Translating gives CASSLISWGYSYNEQFF. This chain links TRBV28 with TRBJ2-1; D is possibly TRBD1 or TRBD2 (5 bases each). With 2 bases removed from V and 0 bases from J, the gap between germline ends came to 14 bases. Germline lookup yields CDR1 MDHEN and CDR2 SYDVKM. The CDR3 contains 17 residues.